This T cell receptor beta chain was captured in a study of T cell changes during pregnancy in multiple sclerosis. V lost 3 bases to trimming and J lost 4 bases; unmatched junction nucleotides: 9. Germline CDR1 reads MDHEN; CDR2 reads SYDVKM. The CDR3 length is 15 residues. Using immunoSEQ multiplex PCR, the repertoire was profiled, and TCRdb retains in-frame clones only, with some absent. The data show more than 55,000 clones, about 93% seen once. This chain connects TRBV28 to TRBJ2-7; 7 bases align to TRBD2. This TCR derives from a female donor in good health, enrolled as a control in a pregnancy study. Specimen: peripheral blood, collected in the first trimester of pregnancy. The CDR3 DNA follows: TGTGCCAGCAGTTTGTTGGGCGGGAGCCCTTACGAGCAGTACTTC. This translates into CASSLLGGSPYEQYF. Drawing the rest from reference TRBV28 and TRBJ2-7, the complete variable domain is DVKVTQSSRYLVKRTGEKVFLECVQDMDHENMFWYRQDPGLGLRLIYFSYDVKMKEKGDIPEGYSVSREKKERFSLILESASTNQTSMYLCASSLLGGSPYEQYFGPGTRLTVT.